Listed below are T cell receptor beta chains from one sample, sequenced in a study of identical twins. TCRdb passed the 5' RACE reads through MiXCR, listing each CDR3 protein once. Counted here are 500,000 to 650,000 distinct CDR3 sequences, around 20% occurring once; the ten biggest clones make up more than 0.4%. The data also belong to a second study, concerning yellow fever vaccine responses in identical twins.

What was sequenced was CD4+ T cells sorted from blood. All receptors come from a woman aged 18-29 years in good health. Both conserved end residues are part of each CDR3. D genes are given only for firm matches. Only part of the rows carry a size: once, few, many, or a class if the clone is expanded.

V: TRBV7-9; J: TRBJ2-1; D: TRBD1; size: -; CDR3: CASSPRDRGLTYNEQFF; DNA: TGTGCCAGCAGCCCCAGGGACAGGGGGCTGACCTACAATGAGCAGTTCTTC
V: TRBV7-2; J: TRBJ1-3; D: -; size: many; CDR3: CASSKQGNTIYF; DNA: TGTGCCAGCAGCAAACAGGGAAACACCATATATTTT
V: TRBV27; J: TRBJ1-1; D: -; size: few; CDR3: CASSRRRGAGTEAFF; DNA: TGTGCCAGCAGTAGGCGCCGGGGGGCAGGGACTGAAGCTTTCTTT
V: TRBV29-1; J: TRBJ1-1; D: -; size: many; CDR3: CSTYRTGNTEAFF; DNA: TGCAGCACCTACAGGACGGGTAACACTGAAGCTTTCTTT
V: TRBV5-6; J: TRBJ1-6; D: -; size: -; CDR3: CASSSSREGYNSPLHF; DNA: TGTGCCAGCAGCTCCAGCAGAGAGGGCTATAATTCACCCCTCCACTTT
V: TRBV20-1; J: TRBJ2-3; D: TRBD2; size: few; CDR3: CSAKLALSTDTQYF; DNA: TGCAGTGCCAAACTAGCGTTAAGCACAGATACGCAGTATTTT
V: TRBV5-1; J: TRBJ2-1; D: -; size: -; CDR3: CASSYTSSSYNEQFF; DNA: TGCGCCAGCAGCTACACATCGAGCTCCTACAATGAGCAGTTCTTC
V: TRBV7-8; J: TRBJ2-5; D: -; size: few; CDR3: CASSPWLGLQETQYF; DNA: TGTGCCAGCAGCCCCTGGCTAGGGCTACAAGAGACCCAGTACTTC
V: TRBV5-1; J: TRBJ1-5; D: -; size: once; CDR3: CASSLAYAGGGNQPQHF; DNA: TGCGCCAGCAGCTTGGCATACGCCGGGGGAGGCAATCAGCCCCAGCATTTT
V: TRBV12-3/TRBV12-4; J: TRBJ2-2; D: -; size: many; CDR3: CASSFPTIRGNTGELFF; DNA: TGTGCCAGCAGTTTCCCCACCATTCGGGGGAACACCGGGGAGCTGTTTTTT
V: TRBV29-1; J: TRBJ2-7; D: -; size: -; CDR3: CSVAHNSYEQYF; DNA: TGCAGCGTTGCCCACAACAGCTACGAGCAGTACTTC
V: TRBV12-3/TRBV12-4; J: TRBJ1-2; D: -; size: many; CDR3: CASSLAGKGGRAAGYTF; DNA: TGTGCCAGCAGTTTAGCTGGGAAAGGGGGGAGGGCCGCCGGCTACACCTTC
V: TRBV12-3/TRBV12-4; J: TRBJ1-5; D: -; size: -; CDR3: CASSLFSQGSQPQHF; DNA: TGTGCCAGCAGTTTGTTTAGCCAGGGATCGCAGCCCCAGCATTTT
V: TRBV20-1; J: TRBJ2-1; D: TRBD1; size: -; CDR3: CSATPGQGNEQFF; DNA: TGCAGTGCTACCCCGGGACAGGGTAATGAGCAGTTCTTC
V: TRBV18; J: TRBJ2-5; D: -; size: few; CDR3: CASSYLKQETQYF; DNA: TGTGCCAGCTCATATTTGAAGCAAGAGACCCAGTACTTC
V: TRBV2; J: TRBJ2-1; D: -; size: -; CDR3: CASSPRDGPNEQFF; DNA: TGTGCCAGCAGTCCCCGGGACGGGCCCAATGAGCAGTTCTTC
V: TRBV2; J: TRBJ2-2; D: -; size: -; CDR3: CASSDENMNTGELFF; DNA: TGTGCCAGCAGTGATGAAAATATGAACACCGGGGAGCTGTTTTTT
V: TRBV11-2; J: TRBJ2-7; D: TRBD2; size: few; CDR3: CASSLALAGGGEQYF; DNA: TGTGCCAGCAGCTTAGCACTAGCGGGAGGCGGGGAGCAGTACTTC